The clone carrying this T cell receptor beta chain was seen a single time. Trimming cost V 6 bases and J 4 bases, with 16 bases left between them. The germline gives CDR1 LGHDT, CDR2 YNNKEL (reference sequence). This CDR3 is 14 amino acids long. In the authors' workflow: Amplification of reference gene primers was used by the study to estimate nucleated cell counts. Sequenced by immunoSEQ multiplex PCR; TCRdb stores in-frame clones only, minus some. For V, J and clone size, that table is used; D and trimming come from the DNA. Counted here are about 51,000 clones, roughly 90% occurring once; the ten biggest clones make up roughly 1.3%. The data belong to a study of blood T cell repertoires in COVID-19. Study details: The samples span acute and convalescent COVID-19 from the United States, Italy and Spain. T cells, B-cell-depleted T cells, or PBMCs provided the cDNA or gDNA that served as material.

This TCR came from a man in his sixties with acute or convalescent COVID-19. This rearrangement joins TRBV3-1 (or the pseudogene TRBV3-2) to TRBJ2-7, with unresolved D. Material for sequencing was peripheral blood. In DNA form, the CDR3 reads TGTGCCAGCAGTCCCCCCTCACGCAGATACGAGCAGTACTTC. Amino acid sequence: CASSPPSRRYEQYF.